Listed below are T cell receptor beta chains from one sample, sequenced in a study of T cell clonotyping in hematopoietic cell transplantation. The protocol was immunoSEQ multiplex PCR, while the TCRdb copy is restricted to in-frame clones and leaves out a portion. This sample has thousands of clones, with approximately 80% found just once. The source material was PBMCs, sampled 100 days after allogeneic stem cell transplant. All receptors come from a female patient in her 30s who had an allogeneic stem cell transplant, so the T cells may come from the graft donor. Some clones in this sample may be carry-over from other donors' samples. Each CDR3 is given with its conserved first and last residue. Each record gives: J gene, D gene, V gene, clone size, CDR3 protein, CDR3 DNA. A D gene is named only where the DNA matches it firmly. Clone size is given for some rows only: seen once, a few or many times, or a class if the clone is expanded.

TRBJ2-7 | . | TRBV10-3 | medium-sized | CAIHESRSYEQYF | TGTGCCATCCACGAGAGCCGATCCTACGAGCAGTACTTC
TRBJ2-5 | TRBD1 | TRBV5-1 | . | CASSRDSLIETQYF | TGCGCCAGCAGCCGGGACAGCCTTATAGAGACCCAGTACTTC
TRBJ2-7 | . | TRBV6-5 | . | CASSYEAGGSYEQYF | TGTGCCAGCAGTTACGAGGCAGGGGGGTCCTACGAGCAGTACTTC
TRBJ2-6 | . | TRBV6-6 | . | CASSYQSSSGANVLTF | TGTGCCAGCAGTTATCAGTCAAGCTCTGGGGCCAACGTCCTGACTTTC
TRBJ1-1 | . | TRBV5-1 | . | CASSPRDGHTEAFF | TGCGCCAGCAGCCCCCGGGACGGTCACACTGAAGCTTTCTTT
TRBJ1-1 | . | TRBV5-1 | . | CASRLMNTEAFF | TGCGCCAGCAGACTGATGAACACTGAAGCTTTCTTT
TRBJ2-1 | . | TRBV11-3 | . | CASSPYRAPNEQFF | TGTGCCAGCAGCCCGTACCGAGCCCCGAATGAGCAGTTCTTC
TRBJ2-7 | TRBD1 | TRBV30 | . | CAWSGGSYEQYF | TGTGCCTGGTCAGGGGGCTCCTACGAGCAGTACTTC
TRBJ2-2 | TRBD1 | TRBV7-2 | . | CASRPPGQSNTGELFF | TGTGCCAGCAGACCCCCGGGACAGTCGAACACCGGGGAGCTGTTTTTT
TRBJ2-1 | TRBD2 | TRBV6-1 | . | CASSEGTRLWGEQFF | TGTGCCAGCAGTGAGGGGACTAGGTTGTGGGGTGAGCAGTTCTTC
TRBJ1-3 | . | TRBV5-1 | . | CASSHYGTDGNTIYF | TGCGCCAGCAGCCATTACGGGACGGACGGAAACACCATATATTTT
TRBJ2-3 | TRBD2 | TRBV6-4 | . | CASSPAGGPDTQYF | TGTGCCAGCAGTCCAGCGGGGGGCCCAGATACGCAGTATTTT
TRBJ2-3 | . | TRBV5-4 | few | CASSWGGLDTDTQYF | TGTGCCAGCAGCTGGGGGGGGCTGGACACAGATACGCAGTATTTT
TRBJ1-2 | . | TRBV29-1 | . | CSVATEANYGYTF | TGCAGCGTTGCCACAGAAGCTAACTATGGCTACACCTTC
TRBJ2-2 | . | TRBV7-2 | . | CASSFKGQGELFF | TGTGCCAGCAGCTTTAAGGGGCAAGGGGAGCTGTTTTTT
TRBJ2-3 | . | TRBV7-3 | few | CASSGPGPYTDTQYF | TGTGCCAGCAGCGGTCCGGGACCATACACAGATACGCAGTATTTT
TRBJ1-1 | TRBD1 | TRBV6-6 | . | CASRPDRGDTEAFF | TGTGCCAGCAGACCCGACAGGGGGGACACTGAAGCTTTCTTT
TRBJ2-3 | TRBD1 | TRBV19 | . | CASSRQGVADTQYF | TGTGCCAGTAGTCGACAGGGGGTAGCAGATACGCAGTATTTT